This T cell receptor (beta chain) was identified during a study of T cells in Graves' hyperthyroidism and ophthalmopathy. Study overall: At initial diagnosis, before any treatment had begun, peripheral blood was obtained.

The CDR3 is 15 amino acids. The V end lost 6 bases, the J end lost 3 bases, and 17 bases lay between the germline ends. Germline V gene data show CDR1 as WNHNN and CDR2 as SYGVQD (reference sequence). Findings and limits, study-wide: Clonotypes that were expanded in thyroid above 0.001 mostly appeared in blood too.

TCR beta CDR3 sequences were amplified from RNA transcripts. The HTBI set primed first-round TCR CDR3 RT-PCR. TCRdb called the multiplex PCR reads again in MiXCR, with one record for every CDR3 protein. The sample lists about 340,000 distinct CDR3 sequences, 20% to 25% seen once, with around half in the top ten. For this clonotype: Its antigen remains unidentified.

Hyperthyroidism, newly diagnosed and lasting under 2 months, affected patients aged 18 to 65. The specimen sequenced was blood. The V call is TRBV10-1, the J call TRBJ2-5; maybe TRBD2 (6 bases). This clonotype was obtained from a woman aged 45-60 years with Graves' hyperthyroidism. The CDR3 DNA sequence: TGCGCCAGCAGAGGACAAGGCCGCGGGAAAGAGACCCAGTACTTC. Translation gives CASRGQGRGKETQYF.